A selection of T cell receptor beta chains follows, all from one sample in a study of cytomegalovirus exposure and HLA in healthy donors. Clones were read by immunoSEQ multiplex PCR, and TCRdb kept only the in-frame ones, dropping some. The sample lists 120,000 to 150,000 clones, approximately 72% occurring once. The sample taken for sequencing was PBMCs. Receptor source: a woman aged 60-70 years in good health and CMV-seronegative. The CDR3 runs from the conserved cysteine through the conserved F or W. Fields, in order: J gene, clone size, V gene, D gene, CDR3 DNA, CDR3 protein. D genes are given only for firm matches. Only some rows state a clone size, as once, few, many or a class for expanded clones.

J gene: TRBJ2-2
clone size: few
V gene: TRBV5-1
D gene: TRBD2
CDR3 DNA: TGCGCCAGCAGCGGGAGCGGGGGGCTTACCGGGGAGCTGTTTTTT
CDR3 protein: CASSGSGGLTGELFF

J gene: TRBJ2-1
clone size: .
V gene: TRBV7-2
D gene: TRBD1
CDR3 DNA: TGTGCCAGCAGCACCCGGACAGGGGAAGAGCAGTTCTTC
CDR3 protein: CASSTRTGEEQFF

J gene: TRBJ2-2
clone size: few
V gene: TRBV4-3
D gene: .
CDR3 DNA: TGCGCCAGCAGCCACCCCCAGCTAGGGGGGAACACCGGGGAGCTGTTTTTT
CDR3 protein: CASSHPQLGGNTGELFF

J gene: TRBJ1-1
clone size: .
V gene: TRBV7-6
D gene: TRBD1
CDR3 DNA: TGTGCCAGCAGCAGTAGGGACAGGGGGCCAGGCACTGAAGCTTTCTTT
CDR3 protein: CASSSRDRGPGTEAFF

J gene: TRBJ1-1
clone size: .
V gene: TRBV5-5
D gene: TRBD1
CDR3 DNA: TGTGCCAGCAGCTTGATTACAGGGGCGGTCACTGAAGCTTTCTTT
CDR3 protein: CASSLITGAVTEAFF

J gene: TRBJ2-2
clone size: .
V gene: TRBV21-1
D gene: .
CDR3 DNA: TGTGCCAGCAGGGGCGGGGGGGCCGACCACGGGGAGCTGTTTTTT
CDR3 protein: CASRGGGADHGELFF

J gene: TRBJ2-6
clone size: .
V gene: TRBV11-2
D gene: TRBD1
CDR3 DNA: TGTGCCAGCAGCGAGGGGACAGGGCTTACCATCTCTGGGGCCAACGTCCTGACTTTC
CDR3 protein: CASSEGTGLTISGANVLTF

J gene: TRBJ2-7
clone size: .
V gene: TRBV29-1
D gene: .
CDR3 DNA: TGCAGCGTTGAACAGGTCCACGAGCAGTACTTC
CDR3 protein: CSVEQVHEQYF

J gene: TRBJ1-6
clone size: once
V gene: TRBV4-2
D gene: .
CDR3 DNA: TGTGCCAGCAGCAATTATCCTTTTAGTAATTCACCCCTCCACTTT
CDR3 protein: CASSNYPFSNSPLHF

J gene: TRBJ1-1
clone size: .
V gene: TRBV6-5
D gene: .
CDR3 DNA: TGTGCCAGCAGTTACCCCACAGGGAACACTGAAGCTTTCTTT
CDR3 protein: CASSYPTGNTEAFF

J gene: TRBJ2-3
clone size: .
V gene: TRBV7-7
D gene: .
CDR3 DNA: TGTGCTAGCAGCTTAGGGGGGGGATCGGGCACAGATACGCAGTATTTT
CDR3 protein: CASSLGGGSGTDTQYF

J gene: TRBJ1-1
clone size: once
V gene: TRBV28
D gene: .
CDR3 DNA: TGTGCCAGCAGTTTATACCCCCTCACAGGGTACACTGAAGCTTTCTTT
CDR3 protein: CASSLYPLTGYTEAFF

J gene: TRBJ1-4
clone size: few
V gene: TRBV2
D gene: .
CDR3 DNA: TGTGCCAGCAATCTCCGTGGAGCTAATGAAAAACTGTTTTTT
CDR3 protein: CASNLRGANEKLFF

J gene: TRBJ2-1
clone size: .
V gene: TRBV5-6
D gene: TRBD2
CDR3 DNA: TGTGCCAGCACCGGTAGCGGGAGGGCCGGCAATGAGCAGTTCTTC
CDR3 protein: CASTGSGRAGNEQFF

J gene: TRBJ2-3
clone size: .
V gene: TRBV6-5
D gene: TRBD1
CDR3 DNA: TGTGCCAGCAGTTCAACAGGGGGCGCCCCTGGCAATACGCAGTATTTT
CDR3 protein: CASSSTGGAPGNTQYF